The present T cell receptor (beta chain) was sequenced within a study of CD8+ T cells in alopecia areata. Background on the study: It was oral tofacitinib, at 5 to 10 mg twice daily, that treated patients received. Tofacitinib ran for 6 to 18 months before 6 months off drug. Study findings and constraints: Greater clonality was observed in lesional scalp samples, especially alopecia totalis/universalis, versus normal scalp.

Treatment here: oral pan-JAK inhibitor, 5-10 mg twice daily. Both peripheral blood and punch biopsies of lesional scalp skin were obtained from patients who had alopecia areata. Sequencing used cDNA as its template, made by extracting RNA and reverse transcribing it. Generated by immunoSEQ multiplex PCR, the TCRdb table keeps only in-frame clones and is missing some. The repertoire includes approximately 180,000 clones, about 53% of them detected once, and less than 14% sits in the top ten. Trimming cost V 6 bases and J 13 bases, with 12 bases left between them. The germline gives CDR1 MGHDK, CDR2 SYGVNS. The CDR3 sequence is 10 residues long. As for this clone: Its cognate antigen is unknown.

The receptor's source is a human donor with alopecia areata. The specimen was CD8+ T cells sorted from blood, collected at week 24, from a patient treated with tofacitinib. This chain joins TRBV25-1 and TRBJ1-2; no firm D call. CDR3 loop: CASSHTSFTF. The CDR3 bases are TGTGCCAGCAGCCACACCTCCTTCACCTTC.